These T cell receptor beta chains were read from a single sample in a study of T-cell memory formation after mild COVID-19. One entry per CDR3 protein results from TCRdb running MiXCR on the 5' RACE reads. The sample has about 300,000 distinct CDR3 sequences; roughly a fifth are singletons. Input material: PBMCs or a T cell subset sorted from them (not recorded which). The receptors come from a man younger than 35 who had mild COVID-19 (a few samples of this study predate the infection). Cell type and time point are not known. The CDR3 runs from the conserved cysteine through the conserved F or W. A D gene is named only where the DNA matches it firmly. The size of a clone is reported for some rows only, either as once, few or many, or as a class for expanded clones.

abundance: NA; len: 13; j_gene: TRBJ2-1; d_gene: NA; v_gene: TRBV6-5; CDR3nt: TGTGCCAGCAGCCACGGGGGCCTGAATGAGCAGTTCTTC; CDR3aa: CASSHGGLNEQFF
abundance: few; len: 14; j_gene: TRBJ2-5; d_gene: NA; v_gene: TRBV12-3/TRBV12-4; CDR3nt: TGTGCCAGCAGCGGCTCGTGGGGTCAAGAGACCCAGTACTTC; CDR3aa: CASSGSWGQETQYF
abundance: NA; len: 16; j_gene: TRBJ2-7; d_gene: TRBD1; v_gene: TRBV28; CDR3nt: TGTGCCAGCAGTACCGGACAGGGGGGAATCGCCTACGAGCAGTACTTC; CDR3aa: CASSTGQGGIAYEQYF
abundance: few; len: 11; j_gene: TRBJ2-1; d_gene: NA; v_gene: TRBV10-3; CDR3nt: TGTGCCACCCGGGTCAACAATGAGCAGTTCTTC; CDR3aa: CATRVNNEQFF
abundance: few; len: 14; j_gene: TRBJ2-3; d_gene: TRBD1; v_gene: TRBV5-1; CDR3nt: TGCGCCAGCAGATCCGGGACAGCCACAGATACGCAGTATTTT; CDR3aa: CASRSGTATDTQYF
abundance: NA; len: 14; j_gene: TRBJ1-1; d_gene: NA; v_gene: TRBV9; CDR3nt: TGTGCCAGCAGCCCCTCGACCGGGAGGCGTGAAGCTTTCTTT; CDR3aa: CASSPSTGRREAFF
abundance: few; len: 14; j_gene: TRBJ1-2; d_gene: NA; v_gene: TRBV20-1; CDR3nt: TGCAGTGCCATAGGAGGGGGGGACCCCTATGGCTACACCTTC; CDR3aa: CSAIGGGDPYGYTF
abundance: few; len: 13; j_gene: TRBJ1-2; d_gene: NA; v_gene: TRBV11-2; CDR3nt: TGTGCCAGCAGCTTAGGGGGGGGGAATGGCTACACCTTC; CDR3aa: CASSLGGGNGYTF
abundance: NA; len: 13; j_gene: TRBJ1-1; d_gene: NA; v_gene: TRBV27; CDR3nt: TGTGCCAGCAGTTTCGGGGGTAGCCCTGAAGCTTTCTTT; CDR3aa: CASSFGGSPEAFF
abundance: few; len: 17; j_gene: TRBJ1-6; d_gene: NA; v_gene: TRBV4-3; CDR3nt: TGCGCCAGCAGCCAAGGGGGACTGAGCTCCTATAATTCACCCCTCCACTTT; CDR3aa: CASSQGGLSSYNSPLHF
abundance: NA; len: 15; j_gene: TRBJ1-1; d_gene: NA; v_gene: TRBV11-1; CDR3nt: TGTGCCAGCAGCTTAGTTCACGGACCGAACACTGAAGCTTTCTTT; CDR3aa: CASSLVHGPNTEAFF
abundance: few; len: 15; j_gene: TRBJ2-4; d_gene: TRBD1; v_gene: TRBV7-2; CDR3nt: TGTGCCAGCAGCTTCAGGACAGGGGGCGAAAACATTCAGTACTTC; CDR3aa: CASSFRTGGENIQYF
abundance: few; len: 14; j_gene: TRBJ2-5; d_gene: NA; v_gene: TRBV29-1; CDR3nt: TGCAGCGTTGAAGATTGGGAACAGCAAGAGACCCAGTACTTC; CDR3aa: CSVEDWEQQETQYF
abundance: NA; len: 15; j_gene: TRBJ2-1; d_gene: NA; v_gene: TRBV5-6; CDR3nt: TGTGCCAGCACAGTAACAGGGACTTCCTACAATGAGCAGTTCTTC; CDR3aa: CASTVTGTSYNEQFF
abundance: many; len: 14; j_gene: TRBJ2-3; d_gene: TRBD2; v_gene: TRBV28; CDR3nt: TGTGCCAGCAGTGCGGGGGGGGACTCAGATACGCAGTATTTT; CDR3aa: CASSAGGDSDTQYF
abundance: NA; len: 18; j_gene: TRBJ2-2; d_gene: NA; v_gene: TRBV7-6; CDR3nt: TGTGCCAGCAGCTTAGTTATGACCGCATCTTCGAACACCGGGGAGCTGTTTTTT; CDR3aa: CASSLVMTASSNTGELFF
abundance: few; len: 11; j_gene: TRBJ2-3; d_gene: NA; v_gene: TRBV27; CDR3nt: TGTGCCAGCACCCCTAGCAGGAGTAGGTATTTT; CDR3aa: CASTPSRSRYF
abundance: NA; len: 16; j_gene: TRBJ2-2; d_gene: NA; v_gene: TRBV7-3; CDR3nt: TGTGCCAGCAGCTTACGGGGCAGGTTTGACACCGGGGAGCTGTTTTTT; CDR3aa: CASSLRGRFDTGELFF
abundance: few; len: 14; j_gene: TRBJ2-1; d_gene: NA; v_gene: TRBV29-1; CDR3nt: TGCAGCGTTGTAGAGGGGGGCTCCTACAATGAGCAGTTCTTC; CDR3aa: CSVVEGGSYNEQFF
abundance: few; len: 10; j_gene: TRBJ2-5; d_gene: NA; v_gene: TRBV3-1; CDR3nt: TGTGCCAGCAGCAAGGGGGAATTGTACTTC; CDR3aa: CASSKGELYF
abundance: NA; len: 12; j_gene: TRBJ1-2; d_gene: NA; v_gene: TRBV2; CDR3nt: TGTGCCAGCCCCGCGCGGGGAGCTGGCTACACCTTC; CDR3aa: CASPARGAGYTF
abundance: many; len: 12; j_gene: TRBJ2-1; d_gene: NA; v_gene: TRBV6-2/TRBV6-3; CDR3nt: TGTGCCAGCAGTTCGGCGGTAACCGGGCAGTTCTTC; CDR3aa: CASSSAVTGQFF
abundance: few; len: 16; j_gene: TRBJ1-1; d_gene: NA; v_gene: TRBV4-2; CDR3nt: TGTGCCAGCAGCCAAGACCGGGGCAGGGGAGGGTCTGAAGCTTTCTTT; CDR3aa: CASSQDRGRGGSEAFF
abundance: few; len: 14; j_gene: TRBJ1-4; d_gene: NA; v_gene: TRBV5-1; CDR3nt: TGCGCCAGCAGCTTACTCTCTCGAGGGGAAAAACTGTTTTTT; CDR3aa: CASSLLSRGEKLFF
abundance: NA; len: 16; j_gene: TRBJ1-5; d_gene: NA; v_gene: TRBV6-1; CDR3nt: TGTGCCAGCGCCCGGGGTAGCAGCTTAAGTTATCAGCCCCAGCATTTT; CDR3aa: CASARGSSLSYQPQHF